The 4 T cell receptor beta chains below come from one sample, sequenced in a study of a mutant IDH1 vaccine in newly diagnosed glioma. The time point denotes: baseline, week 1 (first vaccination visit). Regarding treatment: pre-vaccination baseline after standard-of-care therapy. Sequenced by immunoSEQ multiplex PCR; TCRdb stores in-frame clones only, minus some. The sample includes 45,000 to 65,000 clones, about 82% of them seen just once. Sequences were derived from PBMCs, sampled from a glioma patient treated with radiotherapy, temozolomide or both. The receptors shown here come from a man between 18 and 35 years old with glioma.

This clone was recorded a few times. The junction and the germline gene differ at one end; a read error may be behind it. This rearrangement joins TRBV30 to TRBJ1-1, with a possible D match to TRBD1 (5 bases). The V gene's germline CDR1 is GTSNPN and CDR2 SVGIG (reference sequence). The CDR3 is 12 residues long. The CDR3 sequence: CAWGQGPTEGIF. CDR3 DNA: TGTGCCTGGGGCCAGGGACCTACCGAGGGGATCTTT.

The rearrangement joins TRBV30 to TRBJ2-2; a weak D match, TRBD1 (6 bases). Germline V gene data show CDR1 as GTSNPN and CDR2 as SVGIG (reference sequence). The CDR3 has 15 amino acids. With 1 base removed from V and 6 bases from J, the gap between germline ends came to 15 bases. CDR3 sequence reads: CAWSARQVVAGELFF. The CDR3 nucleotides read TGTGCCTGGAGTGCGCGACAGGTAGTGGCCGGGGAGCTGTTTTTT.

V gene TRBV5-4 combines with J gene TRBJ1-6; D is unclear. The V end was cut by 7 bases, the J end by 8 bases, with 16 bases between. The V gene's germline CDR1 is SGHNT and CDR2 YYREEE (reference sequence). The CDR3 sequence is 14 residues long. This CDR3 is CASAAGAAHSPLHF. In nucleotides, the CDR3 is TGTGCCAGCGCCGCTGGAGCAGCGCATTCACCCCTCCACTTT. The full variable domain, rest sourced from reference TRBV5-4 and TRBJ1-6, is ETGVTQSPTHLIKTRGQQVTLRCSSQSGHNTVSWYQQALGQGPQFIFQYYREEENGRGNFPPRFSGLQFPNYSSELNVNALELDDSALYLCASAAGAAHSPLHFGNGTRLTVT.

The V and J genes are TRBV4-2 and TRBJ1-3; D may be TRBD1 (6 bases). Per germline, CDR1 LGHNA and CDR2 YNFKEQ. The ends were cut back, 3 bases at V and 4 bases at J, with 13 bases in the middle. The CDR3 extends over 15 amino acids. The CDR3 sequence is CASSHPGARGNTIYF. DNA of the CDR3: TGTGCCAGCAGCCACCCAGGGGCGAGAGGAAACACCATATATTTT.